This T cell receptor beta chain was sequenced in a study of T cells in women clearing cervical HPV infection. Comment on this clone: Antigen specificity is unknown. The read falls 3 residues short of the CDR3 end, and the missing part is taken from the germline J gene.

MY09/MY11 PCR detected cervical HPV DNA; dot-blot assigned genotypes. Generated by immunoSEQ multiplex PCR, the TCRdb table keeps only in-frame clones and is missing some. This sample's table has 15,000 or so clones. CDR1 SGHVS and CDR2 FNYEAQ come from the germline V gene. V lost 7 bases, J lost 3 bases, and 10 bases lay in between. The CDR3 extends over 12 amino acids. Findings and limits, study-wide: Combining TCR richness with V gene abundances gave approximately 0.84 AUC. CIN3+ cases had significantly higher TCR repertoire richness than controls, but evenness did not differ. T-cell numbers per sample were unknown and may explain richness differences.

The V and J genes are TRBV7-6 and TRBJ2-7; D is possibly TRBD2 (5 bases). The source material was blood buffy coat. The sequence came from a woman between 18 and 75 years old with a cervical HPV16 infection that either progressed to CIN3+ or cleared (not recorded which). CDR3 loop: CASTSEGYEQYF. The sequenced part of the CDR3 DNA is TGTGCCAGCACCTCAGAGGGCTACGAG.